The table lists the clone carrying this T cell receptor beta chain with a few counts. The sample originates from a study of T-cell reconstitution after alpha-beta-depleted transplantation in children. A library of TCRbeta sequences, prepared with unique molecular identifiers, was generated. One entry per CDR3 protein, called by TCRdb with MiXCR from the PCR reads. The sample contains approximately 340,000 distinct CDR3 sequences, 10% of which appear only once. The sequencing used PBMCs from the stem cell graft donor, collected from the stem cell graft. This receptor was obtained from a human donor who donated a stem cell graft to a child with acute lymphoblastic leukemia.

CDR3 sequence reads: CASSLQGRRSGANVLTF. CDR3 sequence (DNA): TGTGCCAGCAGCTTGCAGGGGCGCAGGTCCGGGGCCAACGTCCTGACTTTC. The genes are TRBV7-2 and TRBJ2-6; tentatively, D is TRBD1 (6 bases). CDR3 size: 17 residues. Trimming stripped 3 bases from V and 4 bases from J, with 16 bases between. Germline V lookup: CDR1 SGHTA, CDR2 FQGNSA.